This TCR beta chain stems from a study of blood T cell repertoires in COVID-19. Per germline, CDR1 LNHDA and CDR2 SQIVND (reference sequence). V shed 1 base and J 4 bases; nucleotides not matched to a gene: 4. The CDR3 spans 16 residues. Libraries were prepared by immunoSEQ multiplex PCR; TCRdb keeps only in-frame clonotypes and omits some of them. This table has approximately 340,000 clones, approximately 89% appearing once. This receptor was identified in a woman aged 40 to 49 who had been exposed to COVID-19. Sequenced input: PBMCs or T cells enriched from blood (not recorded which). The chain couples TRBV19 to TRBJ1-5; 10 bases match TRBD1. The CDR3 coding sequence is TGTGCCAGTAGTATAGGGGACAGGGGACTTAATCAGCCCCAGCATTTT. Its protein product is CASSIGDRGLNQPQHF.